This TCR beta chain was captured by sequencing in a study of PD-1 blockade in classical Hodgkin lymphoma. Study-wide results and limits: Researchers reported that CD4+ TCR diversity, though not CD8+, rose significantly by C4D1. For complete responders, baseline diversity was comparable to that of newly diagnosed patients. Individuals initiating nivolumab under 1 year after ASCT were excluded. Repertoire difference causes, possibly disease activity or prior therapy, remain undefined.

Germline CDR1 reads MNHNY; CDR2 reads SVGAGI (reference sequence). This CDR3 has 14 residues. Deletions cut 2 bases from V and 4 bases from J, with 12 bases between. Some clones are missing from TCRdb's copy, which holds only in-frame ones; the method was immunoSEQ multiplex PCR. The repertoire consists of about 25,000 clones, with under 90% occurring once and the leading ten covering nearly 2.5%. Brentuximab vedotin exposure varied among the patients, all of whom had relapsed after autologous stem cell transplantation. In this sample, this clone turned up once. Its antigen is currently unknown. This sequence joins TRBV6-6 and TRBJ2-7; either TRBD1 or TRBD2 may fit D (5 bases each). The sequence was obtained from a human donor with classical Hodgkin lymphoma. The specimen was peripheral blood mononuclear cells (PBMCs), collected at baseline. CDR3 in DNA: TGTGCCAGCAGTTACGCATTGGGACCATACGAGCAGTACTTC. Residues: CASSYALGPYEQYF.